One sample yielded the 5 T cell receptor beta chains listed below, sequenced in a study of spatial heterogeneity in lung cancer. Whole-study results and caveats: Tumors with more nonsynonymous mutations had more expanded intratumoral alpha and beta TCRs.

One entry per CDR3 protein results from TCRdb running MiXCR on the 5' RACE reads. The sample carries 2,000 or so distinct CDR3 sequences, around 9.9% recorded once. Time point denoted: sample taken at primary tumor resection. Their recognized antigens are unknown. The source material was lung tumor tissue, sampled at surgery. The receptors were gathered from a female donor with early-stage non-small cell lung cancer.

This clonotype was detected only a few times. The chain uses TRBV19 and TRBJ1-5; D is perhaps TRBD1 (6 bases). Trimming removed 3 bases at V and 5 bases at J, with 8 bases between. The germline V gene has CDR1 LNHDA and CDR2 SQIVND (reference sequence). This CDR3 region has 13 residues. The CDR3: CASSMDRDQPQHF. CDR3 coding DNA: TGTGCCAGTAGTATGGACAGAGATCAGCCCCAGCATTTT.

This clonotype is categorized as medium-sized. This chain links TRBV2 with TRBJ1-5, with TRBD1 as a possible D gene (6 bases). CDR1 is SNHLY and CDR2 is FYNNEI in the germline V gene. The CDR3 sequence is 14 residues long. Deletions cut 3 bases from V and 4 bases from J, with 10 bases between. The CDR3 reads CASSERGMNQPQHF. In nucleotides, the CDR3 is TGTGCCAGCAGTGAGAGGGGGATGAATCAGCCCCAGCATTTT.

This clonotype rates as medium-sized (0.01 to 0.1%). The chain joins TRBV7-2 to TRBJ1-5, with 8 bases that match TRBD1. V lost 8 bases, J lost 7 bases, and 7 bases stayed unmatched. CDR1 is SGHTA and CDR2 is FQGNSA in the germline V gene. The CDR3 has 13 residues. CDR3 protein: CASGDRGQQPQHF. DNA for the CDR3: TGTGCCAGCGGCGACAGGGGTCAACAGCCCCAGCATTTT.

This clonotype is medium-sized (0.01 to 0.1%) within its sample. V gene TRBV4-2 combines with J gene TRBJ2-6, with 7 nucleotides matching TRBD1. V lost 4 bases, J lost 1 base, and 16 bases stayed unmatched. The CDR3 is 20 residues long. Per the germline V gene, CDR1 is LGHNA and CDR2 is YNFKEQ. CDR3: CASSPQGGSFLSSGANVLTF. DNA for the CDR3: TGTGCCAGCAGCCCACAAGGGGGCAGCTTCCTCTCTTCTGGGGCCAACGTCCTGACTTTC.

By its share, this clonotype is medium-sized. The CDR3 reads CASRPSTAAGANVLTF. The CDR3 DNA sequence: TGTGCCAGCAGGCCCAGTACCGCCGCTGGGGCCAACGTCCTGACTTTC. The chain uses TRBV6-5 and TRBJ2-6; no clear D. Germline CDR1 is MNHEY and CDR2 is SVGAGI. This CDR3 comprises 16 residues. Between the trimmed V and J ends, which lost 6 bases and 2 bases, there was a span of 14 bases.